This T cell receptor beta chain stems from a study of CD8 T cells in ankylosing spondylitis. CDR1 is MGHRA and CDR2 is YSYEKL in the germline V gene. Trimming stripped 3 bases from V and 2 bases from J, with 14 bases between. CDR3 size: 15 residues. Using its own MiXCR run on the 5' RACE reads, TCRdb lists one record per CDR3 protein. The sample includes roughly 130,000 distinct CDR3 sequences, roughly 15% of them seen just once. The source is a female donor with ankylosing spondylitis or in good health (not recorded which). What was sequenced was blood, either unsorted or a sorted T cell fraction (not recorded which). The J gene is TRBJ2-7, the V gene TRBV4-1; TRBD1 is a possible D gene (6 bases). The CDR3 region is CASSHGQTAAYEQYF. The CDR3 DNA reads TGCGCCAGCAGCCACGGACAGACTGCAGCCTACGAGCAGTACTTC.